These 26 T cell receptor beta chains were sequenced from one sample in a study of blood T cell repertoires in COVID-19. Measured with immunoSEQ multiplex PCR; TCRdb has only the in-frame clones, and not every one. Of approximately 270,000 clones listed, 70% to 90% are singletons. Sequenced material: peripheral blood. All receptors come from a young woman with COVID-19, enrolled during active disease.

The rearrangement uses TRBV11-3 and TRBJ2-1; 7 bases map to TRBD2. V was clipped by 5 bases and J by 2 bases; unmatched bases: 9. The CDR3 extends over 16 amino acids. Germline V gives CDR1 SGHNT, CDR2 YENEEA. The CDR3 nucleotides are TGTGCCAGCAGCAAGGCCTTGGCGGGAGCCTACAATGAGCAGTTCTTC. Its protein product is CASSKALAGAYNEQFF.

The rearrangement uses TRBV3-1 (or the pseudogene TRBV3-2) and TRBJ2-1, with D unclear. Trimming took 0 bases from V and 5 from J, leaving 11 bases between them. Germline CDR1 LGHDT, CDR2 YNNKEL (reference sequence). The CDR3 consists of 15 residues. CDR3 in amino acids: CASSQEMAANNEQFF. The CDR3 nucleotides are TGTGCCAGCAGCCAAGAAATGGCAGCGAACAATGAGCAGTTCTTC.

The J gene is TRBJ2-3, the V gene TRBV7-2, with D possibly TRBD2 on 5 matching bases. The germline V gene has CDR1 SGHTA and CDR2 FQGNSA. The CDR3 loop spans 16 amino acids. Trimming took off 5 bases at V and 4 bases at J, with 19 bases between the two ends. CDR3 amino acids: CASSPLDLLTPDTQYF. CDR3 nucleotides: TGTGCCAGCAGCCCATTGGACTTATTGACGCCAGATACGCAGTATTTT.

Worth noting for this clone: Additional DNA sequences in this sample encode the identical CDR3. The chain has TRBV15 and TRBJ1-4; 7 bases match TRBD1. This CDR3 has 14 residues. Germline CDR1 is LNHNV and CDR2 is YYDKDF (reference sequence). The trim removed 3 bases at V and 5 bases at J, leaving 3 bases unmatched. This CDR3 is CATSRDRLNEKLFF. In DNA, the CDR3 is TGTGCCACCAGCAGGGACAGGTTAAATGAAAAACTGTTTTTT.

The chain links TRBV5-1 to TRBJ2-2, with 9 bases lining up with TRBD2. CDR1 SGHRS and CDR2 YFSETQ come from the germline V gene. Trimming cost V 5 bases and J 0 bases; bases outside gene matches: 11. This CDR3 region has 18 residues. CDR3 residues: CASRRREGRFTNTGELFF. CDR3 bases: TGCGCCAGCAGAAGGCGGGAGGGCCGGTTCACGAACACCGGGGAGCTGTTTTTT.

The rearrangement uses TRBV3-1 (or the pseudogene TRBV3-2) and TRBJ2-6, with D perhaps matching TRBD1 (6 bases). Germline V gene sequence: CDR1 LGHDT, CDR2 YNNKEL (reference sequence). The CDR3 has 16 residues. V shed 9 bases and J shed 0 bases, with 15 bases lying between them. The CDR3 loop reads CARQGIKFSGANVLTF. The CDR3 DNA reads TGTGCCAGACAGGGAATAAAATTCTCTGGGGCCAACGTCCTGACTTTC.

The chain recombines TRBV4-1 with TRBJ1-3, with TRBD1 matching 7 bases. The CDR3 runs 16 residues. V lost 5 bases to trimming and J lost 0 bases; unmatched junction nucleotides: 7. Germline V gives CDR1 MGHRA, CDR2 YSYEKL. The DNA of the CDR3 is TGCGCCAGCAGCTACCGGACAGGAACCTCTGGAAACACCATATATTTT. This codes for CASSYRTGTSGNTIYF.

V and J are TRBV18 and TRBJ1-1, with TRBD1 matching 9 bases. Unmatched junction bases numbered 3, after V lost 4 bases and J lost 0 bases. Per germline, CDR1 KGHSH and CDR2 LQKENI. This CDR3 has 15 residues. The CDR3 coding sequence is TGTGCCAGCTCACAAGGACAGGGGTTGAACACTGAAGCTTTCTTT. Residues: CASSQGQGLNTEAFF.

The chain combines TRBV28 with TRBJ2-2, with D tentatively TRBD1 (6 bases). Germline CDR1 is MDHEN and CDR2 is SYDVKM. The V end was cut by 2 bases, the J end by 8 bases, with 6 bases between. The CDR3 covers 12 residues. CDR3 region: CASSLDRGELFF. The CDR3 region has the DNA TGTGCCAGCAGTTTAGACAGGGGGGAGCTGTTTTTT. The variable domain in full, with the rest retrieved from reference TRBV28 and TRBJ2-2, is DVKVTQSSRYLVKRTGEKVFLECVQDMDHENMFWYRQDPGLGLRLIYFSYDVKMKEKGDIPEGYSVSREKKERFSLILESASTNQTSMYLCASSLDRGELFFGEGSRLTVL.

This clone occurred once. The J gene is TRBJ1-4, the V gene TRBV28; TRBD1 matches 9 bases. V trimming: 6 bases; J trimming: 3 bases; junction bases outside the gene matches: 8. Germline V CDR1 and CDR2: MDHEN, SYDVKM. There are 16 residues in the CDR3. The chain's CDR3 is CASSPIRTGANEKLFF. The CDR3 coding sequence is TGTGCCAGCAGCCCAATTCGGACAGGGGCTAATGAAAAACTGTTTTTT.

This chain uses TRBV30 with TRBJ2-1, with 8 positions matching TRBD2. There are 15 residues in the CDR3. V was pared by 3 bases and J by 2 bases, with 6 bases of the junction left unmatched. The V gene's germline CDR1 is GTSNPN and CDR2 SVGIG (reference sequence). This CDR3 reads CAWSKSLAAYNEQFF. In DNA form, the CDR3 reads TGTGCCTGGAGCAAGTCACTAGCGGCCTACAATGAGCAGTTCTTC.

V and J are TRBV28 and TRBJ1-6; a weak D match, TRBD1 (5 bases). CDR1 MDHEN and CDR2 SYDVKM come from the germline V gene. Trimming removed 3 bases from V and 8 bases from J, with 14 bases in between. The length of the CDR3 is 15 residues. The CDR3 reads CASSFRRRGDSPLHF. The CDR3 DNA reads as TGTGCCAGCAGTTTTCGGAGGCGGGGGGATTCACCCCTCCACTTT.

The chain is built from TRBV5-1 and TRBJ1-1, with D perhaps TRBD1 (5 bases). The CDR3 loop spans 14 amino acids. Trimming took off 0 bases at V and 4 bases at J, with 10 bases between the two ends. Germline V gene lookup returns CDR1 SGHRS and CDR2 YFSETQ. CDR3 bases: TGCGCCAGCAGCTTGGCCAGGGTGGGCACTGAAGCTTTCTTT. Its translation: CASSLARVGTEAFF.

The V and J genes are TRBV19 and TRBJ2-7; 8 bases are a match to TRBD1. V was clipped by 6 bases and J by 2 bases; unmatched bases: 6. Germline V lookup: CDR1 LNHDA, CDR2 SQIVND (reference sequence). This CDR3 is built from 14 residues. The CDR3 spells CASSPRQGPYEQYF. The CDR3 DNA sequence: TGTGCCAGTAGCCCGCGACAGGGGCCCTACGAGCAGTACTTC.

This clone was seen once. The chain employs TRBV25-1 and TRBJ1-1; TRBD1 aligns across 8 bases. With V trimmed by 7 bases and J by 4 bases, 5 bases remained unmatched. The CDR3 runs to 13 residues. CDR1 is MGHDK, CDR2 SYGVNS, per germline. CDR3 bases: TGTGCCAGCATAGACAGGGGCGGCACTGAAGCTTTCTTT. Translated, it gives CASIDRGGTEAFF. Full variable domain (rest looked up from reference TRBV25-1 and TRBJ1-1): EADIYQTPRYLVIGTGKKITLECSQTMGHDKMYWYQQDPGMELHLIHYSYGVNSTEKGDLSSESTVSRIRTEHFPLTLESARPSHTSQYLCASIDRGGTEAFFGQGTRLTVV.

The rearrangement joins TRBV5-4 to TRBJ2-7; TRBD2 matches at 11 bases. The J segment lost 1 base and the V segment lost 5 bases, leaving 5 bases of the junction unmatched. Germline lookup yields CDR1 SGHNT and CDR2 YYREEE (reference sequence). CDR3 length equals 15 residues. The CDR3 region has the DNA TGTGCCAGCAGAACCGGGACTAGCGGTTCCTACGAGCAGTACTTC. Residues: CASRTGTSGSYEQYF.

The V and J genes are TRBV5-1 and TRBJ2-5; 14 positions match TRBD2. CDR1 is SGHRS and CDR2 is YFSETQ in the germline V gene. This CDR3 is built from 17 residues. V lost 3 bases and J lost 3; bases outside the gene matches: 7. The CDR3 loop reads CASSSSGTSGGKETQYF. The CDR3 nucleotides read TGCGCCAGCAGCTCCTCGGGGACTAGCGGGGGAAAAGAGACCCAGTACTTC.

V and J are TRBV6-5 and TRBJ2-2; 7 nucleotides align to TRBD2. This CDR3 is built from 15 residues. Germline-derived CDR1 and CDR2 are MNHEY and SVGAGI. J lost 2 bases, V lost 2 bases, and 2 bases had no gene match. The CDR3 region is CASSYEGLNTGELFF. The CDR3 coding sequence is TGTGCCAGCAGTTACGAGGGACTAAACACCGGGGAGCTGTTTTTT.

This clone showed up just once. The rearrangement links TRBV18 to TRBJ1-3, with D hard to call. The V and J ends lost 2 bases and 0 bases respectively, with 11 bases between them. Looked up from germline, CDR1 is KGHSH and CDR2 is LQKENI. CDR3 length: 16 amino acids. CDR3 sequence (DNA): TGTGCCAGCTCACCATCGGACGGGATCTCTGGAAACACCATATATTTT. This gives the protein CASSPSDGISGNTIYF.

The CDR3 sequence is CSVERGDYTQYF. In DNA form, the CDR3 reads TGCAGCGTTGAACGGGGTGACTATACGCAGTATTTT. The chain uses TRBV29-1 and TRBJ2-3; tentative D call: TRBD2 (5 bases). The CDR3 totals 12 residues. V dropped 2 bases and J dropped 7 bases, with 10 bases sitting between them. Germline values: CDR1 SQVTM, CDR2 ANQGSEA.

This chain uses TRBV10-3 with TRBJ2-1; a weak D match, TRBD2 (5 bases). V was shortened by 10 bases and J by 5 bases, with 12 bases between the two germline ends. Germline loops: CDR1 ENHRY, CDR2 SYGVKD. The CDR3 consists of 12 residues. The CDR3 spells CANSPGNNEQFF. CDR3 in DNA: TGTGCCAACTCACCGGGAAACAATGAGCAGTTCTTC.

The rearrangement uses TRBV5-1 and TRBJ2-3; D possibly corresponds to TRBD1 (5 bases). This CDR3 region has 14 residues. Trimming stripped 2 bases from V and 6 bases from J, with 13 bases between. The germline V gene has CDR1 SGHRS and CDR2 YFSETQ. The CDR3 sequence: CASSFKGLEDTQYF. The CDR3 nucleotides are TGCGCCAGCAGCTTCAAGGGGTTAGAGGATACGCAGTATTTT. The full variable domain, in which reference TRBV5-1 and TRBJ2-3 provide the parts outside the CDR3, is KAGVTQTPRYLIKTRGQQVTLSCSPISGHRSVSWYQQTPGQGLQFLFEYFSETQRNKGNFPGRFSGRQFSNSRSEMNVSTLELGDSALYLCASSFKGLEDTQYFGPGTRLTVL.

The CDR3 DNA reads TGTGCCACCAGCAGAGACGTAGCGGGGCGCTCCTACAATGAGCAGTTCTTC. This encodes CATSRDVAGRSYNEQFF. V is TRBV15 and J is TRBJ2-1, with 8 bases aligning to TRBD2. The germline V gene encodes CDR1 LNHNV and CDR2 YYDKDF (reference sequence). The trim removed 0 bases at V and 0 bases at J, leaving 4 bases unmatched. This CDR3 has 17 residues.

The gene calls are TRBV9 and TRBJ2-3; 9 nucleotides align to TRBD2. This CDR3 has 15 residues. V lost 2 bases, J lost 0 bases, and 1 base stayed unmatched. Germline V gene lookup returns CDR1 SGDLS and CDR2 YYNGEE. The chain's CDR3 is CASSVRGGSTDTQYF. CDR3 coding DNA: TGTGCCAGCAGCGTGCGGGGGGGCAGCACAGATACGCAGTATTTT.

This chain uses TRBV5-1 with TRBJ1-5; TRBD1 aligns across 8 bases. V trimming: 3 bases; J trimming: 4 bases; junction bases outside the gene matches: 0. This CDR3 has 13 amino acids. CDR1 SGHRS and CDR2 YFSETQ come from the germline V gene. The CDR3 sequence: CASSWTGNQPQHF. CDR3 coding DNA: TGCGCCAGCAGCTGGACAGGGAATCAGCCCCAGCATTTT.

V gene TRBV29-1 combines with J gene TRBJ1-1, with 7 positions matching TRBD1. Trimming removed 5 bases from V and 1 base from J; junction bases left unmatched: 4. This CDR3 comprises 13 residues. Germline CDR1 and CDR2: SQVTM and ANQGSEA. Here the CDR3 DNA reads TGCAGCGTTCTAACAGGGGAGAACACTGAAGCTTTCTTT. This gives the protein CSVLTGENTEAFF.